The rows below give T cell receptor beta chains drawn from one sample of a study of radiotherapy plus CTLA-4 blockade in lung cancer. The assay was immunoSEQ multiplex PCR, and TCRdb's table has in-frame clones only and misses some. This sample yields some 80,000 clones, of which 60% to 85% are seen a single time; over 20% belongs to the top ten. The sample consisted of peripheral blood, taken from a patient treated with radiotherapy plus ipilimumab. The receptors come from a human donor with non-small cell lung cancer whose response to radiotherapy plus ipilimumab could not be evaluated. Some clones in this sample may be carry-over from other donors' samples. Both conserved end residues are part of each CDR3. A D gene is named only where the DNA matches it firmly. Clone size appears in some rows only: once, few, many, or a class for an expanded clone.

TGTGCCAGCAGCCGCACTAGCGGGGTGCCGGATGAGCTGTTTTTT,CASSRTSGVPDELFF,TRBV9,TRBJ2-2,.,TRBD2
TGCAGCACACCTGATGGAGAGACCCAGTACTTC,CSTPDGETQYF,TRBV20-1,TRBJ2-5,few,.
TGTGCCAGTAGTCCGAGGACAGCAGGGGCCAACGTCCTGACTTTC,CASSPRTAGANVLTF,TRBV19,TRBJ2-6,.,.
TGTGCCAGCAGTGCCCAGGGTATCGGCTCCTATAATTCACCCCTCCACTTT,CASSAQGIGSYNSPLHF,TRBV2,TRBJ1-6,.,.
TGTGCCAGCAGCGCCAGTTCGACAGGGTCAGATACGCAGTATTTT,CASSASSTGSDTQYF,TRBV9,TRBJ2-3,.,TRBD1
TGTGCCAGCAGTGAAGTGGACAGGGCCTTGAACACTGAAGCTTTCTTT,CASSEVDRALNTEAFF,TRBV2,TRBJ1-1,.,TRBD1
TGTGCCAGCAGCGCCCGGGACTTTTACAATGAGCAGTTCTTC,CASSARDFYNEQFF,TRBV7-2,TRBJ2-1,.,.
TGCGCCAGCAGCCAAGAATTCCGGGGGGGCCTGGCCAAAAACATTCAGTACTTC,CASSQEFRGGLAKNIQYF,TRBV4-1,TRBJ2-4,once,TRBD2
TGTGCCAGCAGTGAAGGACTCGGTGGTCCTGAAGCTTTCTTT,CASSEGLGGPEAFF,TRBV6-1,TRBJ1-1,.,.
TGTGCCAGCAGCTCCAGGGGCCATCACCCGGCAGAGCAGTTCTTC,CASSSRGHHPAEQFF,TRBV5-6,TRBJ2-1,.,.
TGTGCCAGCTCAACCACCATGGAGGCCGGGGAGCTGTTTTTT,CASSTTMEAGELFF,TRBV18,TRBJ2-2,few,.
TGTGCCAGCAGCGCGGGACAGGTTAATTCACCCCTCCACTTT,CASSAGQVNSPLHF,TRBV5-4,TRBJ1-6,.,TRBD1
TGCGCCAGCAGCTTGGGAGGCCAGGGAAACACTGAAGCTTTCTTT,CASSLGGQGNTEAFF,TRBV5-1,TRBJ1-1,.,.
TGTGCCAGCAGCACTCGACAGGACAACATTCAGTACTTC,CASSTRQDNIQYF,TRBV7-9,TRBJ2-4,.,.
TGTGCCAGCAGTGGGGCACCGAATCAGCCCCAGCATTTT,CASSGAPNQPQHF,TRBV6-6,TRBJ1-5,.,.
TGTGCCAGCAGCCCCTGGACTTCTAGCACAGATACGCAGTATTTT,CASSPWTSSTDTQYF,TRBV7-2,TRBJ2-3,few,.
TGTGCCAGCAGTTACCGGGACAGGGGAACCTACGAGCAGTACTTC,CASSYRDRGTYEQYF,TRBV6-5,TRBJ2-7,.,TRBD1
TGCGCCAGCAGTATCGGACAGGGAAGGGAACGGCTGTTTTTT,CASSIGQGRERLFF,TRBV5-1,TRBJ1-4,.,TRBD1
TGTGCCAGCAGAGAACAGGGGATGAGGACTGAAGCTTTCTTT,CASREQGMRTEAFF,TRBV28,TRBJ1-1,.,TRBD1
TGTGCCAGCAGCGTAGGTGGTAGTTTGAGCGCCGGGGAGCTGTTTTTT,CASSVGGSLSAGELFF,TRBV9,TRBJ2-2,.,.
TGTGCCAGCAGTCCGACAGGGAATTCACCCCTCCACTTT,CASSPTGNSPLHF,TRBV6-1,TRBJ1-6,.,TRBD1
TGTGCCAGCAGTTACCGCTGGGGGGGGTGGGGGCCCCAGCATTTT,CASSYRWGGWGPQHF,TRBV6-5,TRBJ1-5,.,.
TGTGCCAGCAGCCAAGATAGGGGGTTTTCCTACGAGCAGTACTTC,CASSQDRGFSYEQYF,TRBV4-1,TRBJ2-7,few,.
TGTGCCATCGGACAGGGGGAGATATATGGCTACACCTTC,CAIGQGEIYGYTF,TRBV28,TRBJ1-2,once,TRBD1
TGTGCCAGCAGTTTGCGGGACAGGGGCCCCTACGAGCAGTACTTC,CASSLRDRGPYEQYF,TRBV28,TRBJ2-7,.,TRBD1
TGTGCCAGCAGCCTCCTCGGGACTAGCACAGATACGCAGTATTTT,CASSLLGTSTDTQYF,TRBV6-5,TRBJ2-3,once,.